A selection of T cell receptor beta chains follows, all from one sample in a study of T cells after yellow fever vaccination. MiXCR, applied by TCRdb to the 5' RACE reads, yields one record per CDR3 protein. This sample has a few hundred thousand distinct CDR3 sequences; about 19% occur once, and the top ten carry 15% to 20%. This material consisted of PBMCs, taken before the yellow fever booster vaccination. These receptors all stem from a man aged 18 to 30 who received the YFV17D yellow fever vaccine. The conserved cysteine and the conserved F or W are not part of the CDR3 here. Clone size is given for some rows only: seen once, a few or many times, or a class if the clone is expanded.

V,size,CDR3
TRBV11-2,NA,ASRGQQGPQETQY
TRBV5-5,NA,ASSMLAAGNQPQH
TRBV6-1,once,ASRLGRGTYEQY
TRBV12-3/TRBV12-4,NA,ASSSGGRGYT
TRBV25-1,once,ASREQGRYEAF
TRBV6-5,NA,ASSYTPTGLHTEAF
TRBV7-8,NA,ASSLDVSLAGWYNEQF
TRBV5-5,few,ASSLRTGSDSPLH
TRBV27,few,ASSPLAGFGTDTQY
TRBV4-2,few,ASSQVSGVSGEQY
TRBV6-5,NA,ASSLRQGEDTQY
TRBV7-9,few,ASRPGTAAGELF
TRBV6-2/TRBV6-3,NA,ASSYSGTFGIQY
TRBV7-2,many,ASSSNSYNEQF
TRBV4-1,NA,ASSQPTGGSYNEQF
TRBV9,NA,ASSPGTSGGSENIQY
TRBV6-1,NA,ASIETVYPEAF
TRBV29-1,NA,SVTERQGVLT
TRBV20-1,few,SARGPGTPYEQY
TRBV5-1,NA,ASSLGWGVSTATYEQY
TRBV5-5,NA,ASSFWRVRTQY
TRBV7-2,few,ASTQNAGARDTQY
TRBV6-5,many,ASSRDGGETQY
TRBV4-3,NA,ASSQDAALSRLRLF
TRBV7-3,NA,ASSLWDRTDTQY
TRBV7-8,few,ASSLAESTRFNEKLF
TRBV3-1,few,ASSQKAGSSGANVLT
TRBV24-1,NA,ATSDLADYTQY
TRBV7-9,NA,ASSSEGYTQY
TRBV5-1,NA,ASSPAGAGDTQY
TRBV4-2,many,ASSQDSGSGGISEQF
TRBV15,once,ATSVLATNEKLF
TRBV7-2,few,ASSFAGRLETQY
TRBV11-2,few,ASSSRTQGLDEKLF
TRBV4-3,few,ASSQDRGALY
TRBV7-6,NA,ASSSTVNSYEQY
TRBV5-1,many,ASSFSTSGGTDRF
TRBV15,NA,ATSGGLAGGPGETQY
TRBV14,few,ASSQGIGTTVEQF
TRBV29-1,NA,SVRGTGANVLT